The 13 T cell receptor beta chains listed next were all sequenced from one sample in a study of OX40 agonist ivuxolimab in advanced cancers. Method: immunoSEQ multiplex PCR; TCRdb's copy keeps in-frame clones and lacks some. This sample has around 95,000 clones, with around 89% found just once. Sequencing was performed on CD4+ or CD8+ T cells sorted from blood, taken in a trial of the OX40 agonist ivuxolimab. These receptors came from an adult with an advanced solid tumor such as melanoma, head and neck, liver or kidney cancer.

The J gene is TRBJ1-2, the V gene TRBV19; D is uncertain. The germline V gene has CDR1 LNHDA and CDR2 SQIVND (reference sequence). This CDR3 region has 13 residues. The V and J ends lost 5 bases and 0 bases respectively, with 7 bases between them. The CDR3 sequence is CASSPHANYGYTF. CDR3 nucleotides: TGTGCCAGTAGTCCCCACGCTAACTATGGCTACACCTTC.

The chain uses TRBV11-1 and TRBJ1-2, with 7 bases identical to TRBD1. The germline CDR1 and CDR2 sequences are SGHAT and FQDESV (reference sequence). V was pared by 2 bases and J by 4 bases, with 4 bases of the junction left unmatched. This CDR3 has 14 residues. CDR3 region: CASSLSGGGYGYTF. The CDR3 DNA sequence: TGTGCCAGCAGCTTATCAGGGGGTGGCTATGGCTACACCTTC.

The chain is built from TRBV5-1 and TRBJ2-1; possibly TRBD2 for D (5 bases). The CDR3 has 12 residues. V was pared by 4 bases and J by 7 bases, with 9 bases between. Germline CDR1 reads SGHRS; CDR2 reads YFSETQ. DNA of the CDR3: TGCGCCAGCAGCGAGGGCCTAAATGAGCAGTTCTTC. Residues: CASSEGLNEQFF.

V usage is TRBV6-1 and J usage is TRBJ1-1, with no clear D. V was cut by 4 bases and J by 1 base, with 10 bases left in between. CDR3 length: 14 amino acids. CDR1 and CDR2 from the germline V gene are MNHNS and SASEGT. CDR3 DNA: TGTGCCAGCAGTGTAATGACAAGGAACACTGAAGCTTTCTTT. Translation: CASSVMTRNTEAFF.

The gene calls are TRBV28 and TRBJ1-4, with D possibly matching TRBD1 (6 bases). Germline V gene lookup returns CDR1 MDHEN and CDR2 SYDVKM. CDR3 length: 14 amino acids. Trimming took 8 bases from V and 8 from J, leaving 18 bases between them. In nucleotides, the CDR3 is TGTGCCAGCGGACAAGGGGGGGGTAGGGAAAAACTGTTTTTT. The encoded protein is CASGQGGGREKLFF.

The rearrangement uses TRBV11-1 and TRBJ2-3; the match to TRBD1 covers 8 bases. The ends lost 5 bases at V and 4 bases at J; junction bases unmatched: 5. The germline gives CDR1 SGHAT, CDR2 FQDESV (reference sequence). The CDR3 has 14 amino acids. The DNA for the CDR3 is TGTGCCAGCAGCGCTGGACAGGGCCCAGATACGCAGTATTTT. It encodes CASSAGQGPDTQYF.

This clone was seen just once. The chain is built from TRBV6-5 and TRBJ1-6; perhaps TRBD1 as D (5 bases). Trimming took off 6 bases at V and 11 bases at J, with 17 bases between the two ends. Germline-derived CDR1 and CDR2 are MNHEY and SVGAGI. CDR3 length equals 14 residues. The DNA of the CDR3 is TGTGCCAGCAGCGTGGAGGGGAAAAGGACACCCCTCCACTTT. As protein: CASSVEGKRTPLHF.

The CDR3 sequence is CASSLYGSSYNEQFF. The CDR3 coding sequence is TGTGCCAGCAGCTTATACGGGAGCTCCTACAATGAGCAGTTCTTC. The chain carries TRBV7-3 and TRBJ2-1, with a weak D call TRBD2 (6 bases). There are 15 residues in the CDR3. CDR1 and CDR2 (germline): SGHTA, FQGTGA. V was shortened by 2 bases and J by 0 bases, with 8 bases between the two germline ends.

This rearrangement joins TRBV28 to TRBJ1-1; D is unclear. The V and J ends lost 4 bases and 3 bases respectively, with 6 bases between them. Germline V gene sequence: CDR1 MDHEN, CDR2 SYDVKM. The CDR3 spans 12 residues. The chain's CDR3 is CASSSAYTEAFF. As DNA, the CDR3 is TGTGCCAGCAGTTCGGCGTACACTGAAGCTTTCTTT.

The genes are TRBV7-2 and TRBJ2-2; D not certain. The CDR3 length is 14 residues. Germline V gene lookup returns CDR1 SGHTA and CDR2 FQGNSA. Trimming took off 1 base at V and 0 bases at J, with 3 bases between the two ends. The CDR3: CASSLVANTGELFF. The CDR3 nucleotides read TGTGCCAGCAGCTTAGTGGCGAACACCGGGGAGCTGTTTTTT.

The chain uses TRBV6-5 and TRBJ1-5; possibly TRBD1 for D (6 bases). The germline gives CDR1 MNHEY, CDR2 SVGAGI. The CDR3 length is 15 residues. Trimming took off 6 bases at V and 1 base at J, with 13 bases between the two ends. The CDR3 nucleotides are TGTGCCAGCAGAACCACAGGACAGAGCAATCAGCCCCAGCATTTT. Translated, it gives CASRTTGQSNQPQHF.

The V and J genes are TRBV6-4 and TRBJ2-2; D unclear. CDR3 length: 13 residues. Germline-derived CDR1 and CDR2 are MRHNA and SNTAGT. The V gene lost 6 bases and the J gene lost 0 bases, with 5 bases spanning the gap. The CDR3 bases are TGTGCCAGCAGGGGGTCGAACACCGGGGAGCTGTTTTTT. Its protein product is CASRGSNTGELFF.

The chain recombines TRBV9 with TRBJ2-2; TRBD1 or TRBD2 may be the D gene (7 bases each). The ends were cut back, 4 bases at V and 4 bases at J, with 11 bases in the middle. This CDR3 has 14 amino acids. Germline V gene lookup returns CDR1 SGDLS and CDR2 YYNGEE. For the CDR3, the DNA is TGTGCCAGCAGCCCAGGGGGGGCCACCGGGGAGCTGTTTTTT. It specifies CASSPGGATGELFF.